This T cell receptor beta chain is drawn from a study of blood T cell repertoires in COVID-19. Sequenced by immunoSEQ multiplex PCR; TCRdb stores in-frame clones only, minus some. The repertoire consists of approximately 140,000 clones, with 80% to 90% occurring once and the leading ten covering 35% to 45%. The germline V and J ends were trimmed by 5 bases and 2 bases, with 15 bases remaining between them. CDR1 and CDR2 from the germline V gene are SGHTA and FQGNSA. The CDR3 has 15 residues. The clonotype comes from a human donor in a cohort sampled during active COVID-19. The sample taken for sequencing was peripheral blood. The chain couples TRBV7-2 to TRBJ1-2; D is undetermined. Here the CDR3 reads CASSTFSTSNYGYTF. CDR3 in DNA: TGTGCCAGCAGCACATTCTCGACTTCCAACTATGGCTACACCTTC.